These T cell receptor beta chains were read from a single sample in a study of T cells after posttransplantation cyclophosphamide. The protocol was immunoSEQ multiplex PCR, while the TCRdb copy is restricted to in-frame clones and leaves out a portion. There are tens of thousands of clones in the sample; roughly 95% occur only once, and roughly 2.9% lies in the top ten. The sequenced material came from PBMCs. The source of these receptors is a woman aged 25 to 39 in good health and a related stem cell transplant donor. Each CDR3 is given with its conserved first and last residue. A D gene is named only where the DNA matches it firmly.

v_call: TRBV7-2; d_call: NA; j_call: TRBJ2-4; cdr3_aa: CASSSHPNTKNIQYF; cdr3_nt: TGTGCCAGCAGCTCGCACCCGAATACCAAAAACATTCAGTACTTC
v_call: TRBV5-6; d_call: TRBD1; j_call: TRBJ1-5; cdr3_aa: CASSRDRRNQPQHF; cdr3_nt: TGTGCCAGCAGCCGGGACAGGAGAAATCAGCCCCAGCATTTT
v_call: TRBV4-3; d_call: TRBD1; j_call: TRBJ2-4; cdr3_aa: CASSHGQAPKNIQYF; cdr3_nt: TGCGCCAGCAGCCACGGACAGGCCCCCAAAAACATTCAGTACTTC
v_call: TRBV5-1; d_call: TRBD1; j_call: TRBJ1-2; cdr3_aa: CASSLVAGGNYGYTF; cdr3_nt: TGCGCCAGCAGCTTGGTTGCAGGGGGTAACTATGGCTACACCTTC
v_call: TRBV6-1; d_call: NA; j_call: TRBJ2-3; cdr3_aa: CASSEVNAPGTQYF; cdr3_nt: TGTGCCAGCAGTGAGGTTAATGCGCCAGGGACGCAGTATTTT
v_call: TRBV7-2; d_call: NA; j_call: TRBJ1-1; cdr3_aa: CASSVRGQGNTEAFF; cdr3_nt: TGTGCCAGCAGCGTCCGGGGTCAAGGGAACACTGAAGCTTTCTTT
v_call: TRBV5-1; d_call: NA; j_call: TRBJ1-6; cdr3_aa: CASSPLDRTSPLHF; cdr3_nt: TGCGCCAGCAGCCCTCTCGACAGAACTTCACCCCTCCACTTT
v_call: TRBV6-5; d_call: NA; j_call: TRBJ2-7; cdr3_aa: CASSNQGLQYF; cdr3_nt: TGTGCCAGCAGTAATCAGGGGTTACAGTACTTC
v_call: TRBV5-1; d_call: NA; j_call: TRBJ2-3; cdr3_aa: CASSSGPGDTQYF; cdr3_nt: TGCGCCAGCAGTTCAGGTCCGGGAGATACGCAGTATTTT
v_call: TRBV10-3; d_call: NA; j_call: TRBJ2-2; cdr3_aa: CAISESTGSNTGELFF; cdr3_nt: TGTGCCATCAGTGAGTCCACAGGATCGAACACCGGGGAGCTGTTTTTT
v_call: TRBV10-3; d_call: NA; j_call: TRBJ1-1; cdr3_aa: CAISGGLAGKNEAFF; cdr3_nt: TGTGCCATCAGTGGGGGGCTAGCCGGCAAGAATGAAGCTTTCTTT